This T cell receptor (beta chain) came from a study of OX40 agonist ivuxolimab in advanced cancers. In the study overall: At doses from 0.01 to 10 mg/kg, patients were given intravenous ivuxolimab every 2 weeks. Patients with prior anti-PD-1, anti-PD-L1 or anti-CTLA-4 therapy were eligible; about 40% had some.

V lost 6 bases to trimming and J lost 4 bases; unmatched junction nucleotides: 9. The CDR3 runs 14 residues. Germline values: CDR1 LNHDA, CDR2 SQIVND (reference sequence). Using immunoSEQ multiplex PCR, the repertoire was profiled, and TCRdb retains in-frame clones only, with some absent. The profile shows about 100,000 clones, 85% to 95% of them singletons. Autoimmune disease history or systemic immunosuppression excluded patients. Peripheral blood came from all dose cohorts at three timepoints. This TCR was recovered from an adult with an advanced solid tumor such as melanoma, head and neck, liver or kidney cancer. Sequenced material: CD4+ or CD8+ T cells sorted from blood, taken in a trial of the OX40 agonist ivuxolimab. V is TRBV19 and J is TRBJ2-7; 7 nucleotides match TRBD2. CDR3 DNA sequence: TGTGCCAGTAGCCCTCAAGGGGAGGGATACGAGCAGTACTTC. Its protein is CASSPQGEGYEQYF.